A single sample is the source of the 16 T cell receptor beta chains below, sequenced in a study of PD-1 blockade in mismatch repair-deficient tumors. Profiled with immunoSEQ multiplex PCR; TCRdb holds only in-frame clones, not every one. The repertoire holds about 68,000 clones, with approximately 82% as singletons. This specimen consisted of peripheral blood, obtained 2 weeks after starting pembrolizumab. These receptor sequences come from an adult with mismatch repair-deficient cancer.

The chain joins TRBV5-1 to TRBJ2-3; 9 nucleotides match TRBD1. Germline V gene lookup returns CDR1 SGHRS and CDR2 YFSETQ. Trimming cost V 4 bases and J 6 bases; bases outside gene matches: 6. The CDR3 contains 14 residues. The CDR3 DNA is TGCGCCAGCAGCATACAGGGGGCGGCGGATACGCAGTATTTT. This translates into CASSIQGAADTQYF. Full variable domain (outside the CDR3, taken from reference TRBV5-1 and TRBJ2-3): KAGVTQTPRYLIKTRGQQVTLSCSPISGHRSVSWYQQTPGQGLQFLFEYFSETQRNKGNFPGRFSGRQFSNSRSEMNVSTLELGDSALYLCASSIQGAADTQYFGPGTRLTVL.

This clone is a singleton in its sample. V gene TRBV6-1 combines with J gene TRBJ2-6; D is tentatively TRBD1 or TRBD2 (6 bases each). The CDR3 contains 18 residues. Trimming stripped 2 bases from V and 0 bases from J, with 14 bases between. Germline V gives CDR1 MNHNS, CDR2 SASEGT. This chain's CDR3 is CASSEPRGRNSGANVLTF. CDR3 DNA: TGTGCCAGCAGTGAACCAAGGGGGAGGAACTCTGGGGCCAACGTCCTGACTTTC.

V is TRBV27 and J is TRBJ2-2; either TRBD1 or TRBD2 may fit D (5 bases each). CDR1 is MNHEY and CDR2 is SMNVEV in the germline V gene (reference sequence). The CDR3 consists of 14 residues. Deletions cut 7 bases from V and 9 bases from J, with 18 bases between. The CDR3 loop is CASKLKSGSRELFF. DNA for the CDR3: TGTGCCAGCAAGCTAAAATCAGGGAGTCGGGAGCTGTTTTTT.

The CDR3, as DNA: TGTGCCAGCAGCAAAAAAACACAGCGTCGCGGGGGATCCTACGAGCAGTACTTC. Amino acid sequence: CASSKKTQRRGGSYEQYF. This chain joins TRBV21-1 and TRBJ2-7; the DNA was not compared with TRBD2, the D call given in the table. TRBV21-1 has pseudogene status. The CDR3 sequence is 18 residues long.

The chain employs TRBV9 and TRBJ2-1; 7 positions match TRBD2. This CDR3 region has 14 residues. Germline lookup yields CDR1 SGDLS and CDR2 YYNGEE. Germline trimming cut 3 bases from V and 4 bases from J; bases unmatched to any gene: 4. CDR3 nucleotide sequence: TGTGCCAGCAGCGCCCCACTAGCGTACAATGAGCAGTTCTTC. Encoded protein: CASSAPLAYNEQFF. Looking up the rest from reference TRBV9 and TRBJ2-1 gives the full variable domain: DSGVTQTPKHLITATGQRVTLRCSPRSGDLSVYWYQQSLDQGLQFLIQYYNGEERAKGNILERFSAQQFPDLHSELNLSSLELGDSALYFCASSAPLAYNEQFFGPGTRLTVL.

The chain combines TRBV7-9 with TRBJ1-4; 8 bases match TRBD1. J was trimmed by 7 bases and V by 1 base; bases with no gene match: 5. CDR3 size: 15 residues. Germline loops: CDR1 SEHNR, CDR2 FQNEAQ (reference sequence). The CDR3 region has the DNA TGTGCCAGCAGCTTAGGACAGGGGAACATTGAAAAACTGTTTTTT. This translates into CASSLGQGNIEKLFF. The variable domain in full, with the rest retrieved from reference TRBV7-9 and TRBJ1-4, is DTGVSQNPRHKITKRGQNVTFRCDPISEHNRLYWYRQTLGQGPEFLTYFQNEAQLEKSRLLSDRFSAERPKGSFSTLEIQRTEQGDSAMYLCASSLGQGNIEKLFFGSGTQLSVL.

The chain carries TRBV4-2 and TRBJ2-1; D possibly corresponds to TRBD1 (5 bases). From germline, CDR1 is LGHNA and CDR2 YNFKEQ. Deletions cut 1 base from V and 0 bases from J, with 16 bases between. The CDR3 spans 18 residues. DNA of the CDR3: TGTGCCAGCAGCCAAGGTTTCGTGGGGCTGAGCTCCTACAATGAGCAGTTCTTC. This gives the protein CASSQGFVGLSSYNEQFF.

CDR3 sequence reads: CASSYVLTYEQYF. CDR3 DNA: TGTGCCAGCAGTTACGTGCTTACCTACGAGCAGTACTTC. The chain uses TRBV6-6 and TRBJ2-7; D uncertain. Germline V CDR1 and CDR2: MNHNY, SVGAGI (reference sequence). CDR3 length: 13 residues. Trimming pared 2 bases from V and 2 bases from J, leaving 7 bases between.

Concerning this clone itself: The same CDR3 arises from other DNA sequences in this sample as well. The chain joins TRBV14 to TRBJ2-5; D unclear. Germline assignment: CDR1 SGHDN and CDR2 FVKESK. The V end was cut by 1 base, the J end by 4 bases, with 10 bases between. The CDR3 is made up of 14 amino acids. CDR3 in DNA: TGTGCCAGCAGCCAAGGTGCCAGGTCAGAGACCCAGTACTTC. Translated, it gives CASSQGARSETQYF.

The chain has TRBV4-3 and TRBJ2-1; TRBD2 aligns across 10 bases. Looked up from germline, CDR1 is LGHNA and CDR2 is YSLEER. With V trimmed by 0 bases and J by 3 bases, 8 bases remained unmatched. The CDR3 length is 18 residues. The CDR3 here is CASSQDRQLAGIYNEQFF. The CDR3 region has the DNA TGCGCCAGCAGCCAAGATCGACAACTAGCGGGAATCTACAATGAGCAGTTCTTC.

V usage is TRBV7-2 and J usage is TRBJ1-2, with D possibly being TRBD1 (6 bases). Trimming took 3 bases from V and 4 from J, leaving 12 bases between them. The CDR3 runs to 14 residues. The germline CDR1 and CDR2 sequences are SGHTA and FQGNSA. Written as DNA, the CDR3 is TGTGCCAGCAGCTTCGACGGGGGCAGCTATGGCTACACCTTC. It specifies CASSFDGGSYGYTF. The full variable domain, completed using reference TRBV7-2 and TRBJ1-2, is GAGVSQSPSNKVTEKGKDVELRCDPISGHTALYWYRQSLGQGLEFLIYFQGNSAPDKSGLPSDRFSAERTGGSVSTLTIQRTQQEDSAVYLCASSFDGGSYGYTFGSGTRLTVV.

The chain uses TRBV7-9 and TRBJ2-7; D is possibly TRBD2 (6 bases). Germline V gene sequence: CDR1 SEHNR, CDR2 FQNEAQ (reference sequence). CDR3 length equals 14 residues. V was cut by 5 bases and J by 4 bases, with 15 bases left in between. CDR3 sequence (DNA): TGTGCCAGCAGCCAGAAGGGACTGGGGTACGAGCAGTACTTC. Translating gives CASSQKGLGYEQYF.

This sequence joins TRBV19 and TRBJ2-1; 8 bases line up with TRBD1. CDR1 is LNHDA and CDR2 is SQIVND in the germline V gene (reference sequence). V shed 4 bases and J 7 bases; nucleotides not matched to a gene: 6. The CDR3 spans 14 residues. The CDR3 DNA is TGTGCCAGTAGTACAGGGGGCCCCTTAAATGAGCAGTTCTTC. Its translation is CASSTGGPLNEQFF.

This clone has at least ten counts. The CDR3 loop is CASSSGTRRETQYF. DNA of the CDR3: TGTGCCAGCAGCTCCGGGACTAGACGAGAGACCCAGTACTTC. The chain has TRBV9 and TRBJ2-5, with 8 bases identical to TRBD2. The CDR3 runs 14 residues. Germline loops: CDR1 SGDLS, CDR2 YYNGEE. The V gene end was trimmed by 4 bases and the J gene end by 4 bases; junction bases not matched to a gene: 6.

The chain carries TRBV5-1 and TRBJ2-3, with 14 nucleotides matching TRBD2. The CDR3 has 16 amino acids. In germline, CDR1 is SGHRS, CDR2 YFSETQ. Unmatched junction bases numbered 3, after V lost 4 bases and J lost 2 bases. CDR3 region: CASSQGLAGDTDTQYF. CDR3 bases: TGCGCCAGCAGCCAGGGACTAGCGGGAGACACAGATACGCAGTATTTT.

This clone was found once. V and J are TRBV6-1 and TRBJ2-5, with D possibly matching TRBD1 (5 bases). V lost 2 bases and J 2 bases, leaving 18 bases between the germline ends. CDR1 MNHNS and CDR2 SASEGT come from the germline V gene. CDR3 length equals 17 residues. CDR3 residues: CASSESVFGSGQETQYF. The DNA of the CDR3 is TGTGCCAGCAGTGAATCTGTCTTCGGTTCAGGGCAAGAGACCCAGTACTTC.